This T cell receptor (beta chain) was sequenced during a study of T-cell memory formation after mild COVID-19. This clonotype was picked up a small number of times. The CDR3 has 10 amino acids. CDR1 and CDR2 from the germline V gene are DFQATT and SNEGSKA (reference sequence). Trimming took 6 bases from V and 11 from J, leaving 13 bases between them. Each CDR3 protein is one row after TCRdb ran MiXCR on the 5' RACE reads. The repertoire has around 220,000 distinct CDR3 sequences, about 15% of them found once; the top ten carry around 3.7%. The specimen was PBMCs or a T cell subset sorted from them (not recorded which). The source is a man aged 18 to 29 who had mild COVID-19 (a few samples of this study predate the infection). Cell type and time point are not known. V is TRBV20-1 and J is TRBJ1-1; no clear D. CDR3 nucleotides: TGCAGTGCCATAGGGATTGTGGCTTTCTTT. Translated: CSAIGIVAFF.